This record covers a single T cell receptor (beta chain). What it binds is not known. This entry comes from a study of cytomegalovirus exposure and HLA in healthy donors. The primer mix had 60 Vbeta and 13 Jbeta primers. The assay was immunoSEQ multiplex PCR, and TCRdb's table has in-frame clones only and misses some. This sample's clone table lists about 200,000 clones. Notes on the study in general: Roughly uniform sequencing depth across donors was assumed, possibly incorrectly. Further analysis was carried out later, and it showed several of the most significant clusters appearing linked to common viral pathogens.

Per the germline V gene, CDR1 is MDHEN and CDR2 is SYDVKM. Trimming cost V 6 bases and J 8 bases, with 13 bases left between them. The CDR3 has 13 residues. The chain carries TRBV28 and TRBJ1-4; no reliable D call. Sequencing was carried out using PBMCs. The clonotype originates from a girl under 10 years old in good health and CMV-seropositive. The CDR3 DNA follows: TGTGCCAGCAGATCACTCGGCGGCGAAAAACTGTTTTTT. This codes for CASRSLGGEKLFF.